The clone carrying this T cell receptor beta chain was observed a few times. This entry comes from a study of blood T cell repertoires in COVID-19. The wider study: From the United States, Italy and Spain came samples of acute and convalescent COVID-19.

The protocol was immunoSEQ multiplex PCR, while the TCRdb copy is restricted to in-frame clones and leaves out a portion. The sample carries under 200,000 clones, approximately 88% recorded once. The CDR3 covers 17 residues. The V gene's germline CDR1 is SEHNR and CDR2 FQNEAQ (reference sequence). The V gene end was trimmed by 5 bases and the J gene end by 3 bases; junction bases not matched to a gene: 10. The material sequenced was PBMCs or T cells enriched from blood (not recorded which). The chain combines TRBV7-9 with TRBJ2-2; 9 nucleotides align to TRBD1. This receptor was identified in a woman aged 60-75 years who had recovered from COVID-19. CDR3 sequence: CASSRTTGGPDTGELFF. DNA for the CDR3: TGTGCCAGCAGCCGAACAACAGGGGGCCCCGACACCGGGGAGCTGTTTTTT.